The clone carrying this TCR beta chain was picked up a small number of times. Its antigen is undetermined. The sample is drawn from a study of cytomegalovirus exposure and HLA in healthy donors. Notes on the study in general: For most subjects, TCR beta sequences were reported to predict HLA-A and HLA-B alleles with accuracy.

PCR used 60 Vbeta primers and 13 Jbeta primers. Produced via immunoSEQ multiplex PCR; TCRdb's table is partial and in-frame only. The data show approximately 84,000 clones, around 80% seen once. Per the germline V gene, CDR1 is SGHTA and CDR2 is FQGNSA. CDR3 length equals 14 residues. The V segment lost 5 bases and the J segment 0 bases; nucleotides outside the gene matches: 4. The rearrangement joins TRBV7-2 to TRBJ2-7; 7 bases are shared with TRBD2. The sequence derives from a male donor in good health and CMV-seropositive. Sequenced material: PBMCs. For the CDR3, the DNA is TGTGCCAGCAGCCGAGGCGGGAGCTCCTACGAGCAGTACTTC. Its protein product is CASSRGGSSYEQYF.